The 23 T cell receptor beta chains in this list originate from one sample, sequenced in a study of cytomegalovirus exposure and HLA in healthy donors. In the PCR, 60 Vbeta and 13 Jbeta primers were used. Sequencing was performed with immunoSEQ multiplex PCR; in TCRdb, only in-frame clones are kept and a portion is missing. The table records 100,000 or so clones, about three quarters of them present only once. The sequencing sample was made of PBMCs. These receptor sequences come from a man aged 25 to 40 in good health and CMV-seropositive.

In its sample, this clone was seen once. The chain carries TRBV27 and TRBJ2-7; D is ambiguous. The V and J ends lost 3 bases and 2 bases respectively, with 8 bases between them. CDR1 is MNHEY and CDR2 is SMNVEV in the germline V gene (reference sequence). The CDR3 covers 13 residues. The CDR3 bases are TGTGCCAGCAGTTTTCACAGCACCTACGAGCAGTACTTC. Translated, it gives CASSFHSTYEQYF.

The rearrangement uses TRBV25-1 and TRBJ1-2; weak D call: TRBD1 (5 bases). The germline V gene has CDR1 MGHDK and CDR2 SYGVNS. The V end was cut by 1 base, the J end by 4 bases, with 10 bases between. This CDR3 is built from 14 residues. CDR3 amino acids: CASSESGGSYGYTF. The CDR3 DNA reads TGTGCCAGCAGTGAATCCGGGGGGAGCTATGGCTACACCTTC.

The chain joins TRBV18 to TRBJ1-4; no clear D. Germline lookup yields CDR1 KGHSH and CDR2 LQKENI. The CDR3 extends over 14 amino acids. V lost 5 bases to trimming and J lost 7 bases, with 14 bases between them. The DNA of the CDR3 is TGTGCCAGCTCAAATGAGGGTGTTGGTGAAAAACTGTTTTTT. This codes for CASSNEGVGEKLFF.

J is TRBJ1-2 and V is TRBV9; D gene uncertain. This CDR3 comprises 14 residues. Trimming removed 3 bases at V and 7 bases at J, with 16 bases between. Germline V lookup: CDR1 SGDLS, CDR2 YYNGEE. CDR3 sequence (DNA): TGTGCCAGCAGCGGCGTCGGGTGGGGAGGTGGCTACACCTTC. It yields the protein CASSGVGWGGGYTF. Full variable domain (rest looked up from reference TRBV9 and TRBJ1-2): DSGVTQTPKHLITATGQRVTLRCSPRSGDLSVYWYQQSLDQGLQFLIQYYNGEERAKGNILERFSAQQFPDLHSELNLSSLELGDSALYFCASSGVGWGGGYTFGSGTRLTVV.

V gene TRBV9 combines with J gene TRBJ2-7; 14 bases match TRBD2. This CDR3 contains 15 residues. The V gene end was trimmed by 0 bases and the J gene end by 5 bases; junction bases not matched to a gene: 1. Germline V gives CDR1 SGDLS, CDR2 YYNGEE. The CDR3 DNA reads TGTGCCAGCAGCGTAGGGGGACTAGCGGGGGACGAGCAGTACTTC. It codes for CASSVGGLAGDEQYF.

J is TRBJ2-3 and V is TRBV15; 8 nucleotides match TRBD2. The V gene's germline CDR1 is LNHNV and CDR2 YYDKDF (reference sequence). J gave up 3 bases and V 2 bases, and 4 bases lay outside the gene matches. The CDR3 extends over 15 amino acids. The CDR3 bases are TGTGCCACCAGCAGACGTAGCGGGGTTACAGATACGCAGTATTTT. Residues: CATSRRSGVTDTQYF.

The chain links TRBV7-9 to TRBJ2-7; D remains ambiguous. Looked up from germline, CDR1 is SEHNR and CDR2 is FQNEAQ (reference sequence). CDR3 size: 12 residues. The germline V and J ends were trimmed by 8 bases and 1 base, with 9 bases remaining between them. This CDR3 reads CASESGSYEQYF. CDR3 in DNA: TGTGCCAGCGAGTCAGGTTCCTACGAGCAGTACTTC.

This clone was picked up a small number of times. The chain carries TRBV7-2 and TRBJ2-7; D gene uncertain. CDR3 length: 15 residues. Deletions cut 0 bases from V and 3 bases from J, with 12 bases between. CDR1 is SGHTA and CDR2 is FQGNSA in the germline V gene. The CDR3 is CASSLAQTSVYEQYF. The CDR3 nucleotides read TGTGCCAGCAGCTTAGCGCAGACTTCGGTCTACGAGCAGTACTTC. Together with reference TRBV7-2 and TRBJ2-7, the CDR3 gives the full variable domain: GAGVSQSPSNKVTEKGKDVELRCDPISGHTALYWYRQSLGQGLEFLIYFQGNSAPDKSGLPSDRFSAERTGGSVSTLTIQRTQQEDSAVYLCASSLAQTSVYEQYFGPGTRLTVT.

This chain connects TRBV30 to TRBJ2-7; D ambiguous. The germline V gene has CDR1 GTSNPN and CDR2 SVGIG (reference sequence). The CDR3 is 13 residues long. V lost 1 base, J lost 3 bases, and 10 bases lay in between. CDR3 DNA sequence: TGTGCCTGGAGTGACCCCAACAGCTACGAGCAGTACTTC. It translates to CAWSDPNSYEQYF.

The chain links TRBV4-1 to TRBJ2-7; D gene ambiguous. Germline values: CDR1 MGHRA, CDR2 YSYEKL. There are 14 residues in the CDR3. V lost 0 bases and J 2 bases, leaving 8 bases between the germline ends. The CDR3 nucleotides read TGCGCCAGCAGCCAAGACCAGATTACCTACGAGCAGTACTTC. Amino acid sequence: CASSQDQITYEQYF.

The V and J genes are TRBV5-5 and TRBJ2-1; D perhaps matches TRBD1 (5 bases). Germline loops: CDR1 SGHKS, CDR2 YYEKEE (reference sequence). There are 16 residues in the CDR3. V lost 0 bases, J lost 4 bases, and 14 bases lay in between. The DNA for the CDR3 is TGTGCCAGCAGCTTGGGGAATCCGACAGTATACAATGAGCAGTTCTTC. Protein: CASSLGNPTVYNEQFF. The variable domain in full, completed from reference TRBV5-5 and TRBJ2-1, reads DAGVTQSPTHLIKTRGQQVTLRCSPISGHKSVSWYQQVLGQGPQFIFQYYEKEERGRGNFPDRFSARQFPNYSSELNVNALLLGDSALYLCASSLGNPTVYNEQFFGPGTRLTVL.

V usage is TRBV7-6 and J usage is TRBJ2-2; D is perhaps TRBD1 (5 bases). CDR1 is SGHVS and CDR2 is FNYEAQ in the germline V gene. CDR3 length: 17 residues. Trimming stripped 5 bases from V and 0 bases from J, with 16 bases between. The CDR3 sequence is CASSTRQILANTGELFF. The CDR3 coding sequence is TGTGCCAGCAGCACAAGACAGATCCTCGCGAACACCGGGGAGCTGTTTTTT. Combining the CDR3 with reference TRBV7-6 and TRBJ2-2 gives the whole variable domain GAGVSQSPRYKVTKRGQDVALRCDPISGHVSLYWYRQALGQGPEFLTYFNYEAQQDKSGLPNDRFSAERPEGSISTLTIQRTEQRDSAMYRCASSTRQILANTGELFFGEGSRLTVL.

This rearrangement joins TRBV9 to TRBJ2-1; D possibly corresponds to TRBD1 (6 bases). The CDR3 loop spans 14 amino acids. V was pared by 3 bases and J by 8 bases, with 15 bases between. CDR1 is SGDLS, CDR2 YYNGEE, per germline. Here the CDR3 DNA reads TGTGCCAGCAGCGCCGGGGCAGGGGCCTATGAGCAGTTCTTC. It is translated as CASSAGAGAYEQFF.

J is TRBJ2-1 and V is TRBV7-8; D might be TRBD1 (6 bases). The CDR3 covers 12 residues. CDR1 and CDR2 (germline): SGHVS, FQNEAQ. V was clipped by 5 bases and J by 7 bases, with 9 bases between them. CDR3 DNA: TGTGCCAGCAGCCCGGACAGAAATGAGCAGTTCTTC. It specifies CASSPDRNEQFF.

The chain's CDR3 is CASSMDSRGGRWNEQFF. In nucleotides, the CDR3 is TGTGCCAGTAGTATGGACAGTCGGGGGGGCCGGTGGAATGAGCAGTTCTTC. The V and J genes are TRBV19 and TRBJ2-1; 8 positions match TRBD2. The CDR3 length is 17 residues. The V gene end was trimmed by 3 bases and the J gene end by 7 bases; junction bases not matched to a gene: 14. The V gene's germline CDR1 is LNHDA and CDR2 SQIVND (reference sequence).

The rearrangement links TRBV27 to TRBJ2-5, with 13 bases aligning to TRBD2. V was pared by 6 bases and J by 2 bases, with 6 bases of the junction left unmatched. Germline V gene data show CDR1 as MNHEY and CDR2 as SMNVEV (reference sequence). The CDR3 has 16 amino acids. The CDR3, as DNA: TGTGCCAGCAGGGCCGGACTAGCGGGGGTTCAAGAGACCCAGTACTTC. It specifies CASRAGLAGVQETQYF.

The V and J genes are TRBV28 and TRBJ1-5; tentative D call: TRBD1 (5 bases). The CDR3 contains 16 residues. V dropped 6 bases and J dropped 0 bases, with 15 bases sitting between them. The V gene's germline CDR1 is MDHEN and CDR2 SYDVKM. The CDR3 region is CASRTAGDHSNQPQHF. As DNA, the CDR3 is TGTGCCAGCAGAACTGCGGGGGATCATAGCAATCAGCCCCAGCATTTT.

The chain carries TRBV19 and TRBJ2-7, with TRBD1 as a possible D gene (6 bases). The CDR3 has 16 amino acids. Trimming pared 1 base from V and 3 bases from J, leaving 16 bases between. Germline V gene data show CDR1 as LNHDA and CDR2 as SQIVND (reference sequence). The CDR3 sequence: CASSIVWGQSRYEQYF. CDR3 coding DNA: TGTGCCAGTAGTATAGTTTGGGGGCAGTCTCGCTACGAGCAGTACTTC. The entire variable domain, with the rest obtained from reference TRBV19 and TRBJ2-7, is as follows: DGGITQSPKYLFRKEGQNVTLSCEQNLNHDAMYWYRQDPGQGLRLIYYSQIVNDFQKGDIAEGYSVSREKKESFPLTVTSAQKNPTAFYLCASSIVWGQSRYEQYFGPGTRLTVT.

The CDR3 DNA follows: TGTGCCAGTAGTGGACCCCTGGGTCGACAGCGATATAGCAATCAGCCCCAGCATTTT. Translated, it gives CASSGPLGRQRYSNQPQHF. The chain employs TRBV19 and TRBJ1-5; D might be TRBD1 (5 bases). V was clipped by 5 bases and J by 0 bases, with 23 bases between them. Germline V gene lookup returns CDR1 LNHDA and CDR2 SQIVND (reference sequence). The CDR3 has 19 residues.

The rearrangement uses TRBV5-1 and TRBJ2-2; TRBD2 agrees at 7 bases. V lost 4 bases and J lost 10; bases outside the gene matches: 16. CDR1 is SGHRS and CDR2 is YFSETQ in the germline V gene. There are 16 residues in the CDR3. CDR3 bases: TGCGCCAGCAGCCCTATTCCGGGACTACTGAAACTGGAGCTGTTTTTT. It is translated as CASSPIPGLLKLELFF.

The V and J genes are TRBV9 and TRBJ1-2; a possible D gene is TRBD1 (6 bases). Germline V lookup: CDR1 SGDLS, CDR2 YYNGEE. V was cut by 0 bases and J by 2 bases, with 11 bases left in between. The CDR3 covers 15 residues. CDR3 residues: CASSVGTAYNYGYTF. Written as DNA, the CDR3 is TGTGCCAGCAGCGTAGGGACAGCCTACAACTATGGCTACACCTTC.

This clone was seen a handful of times. This chain uses TRBV6-5 with TRBJ1-1, with D possibly matching TRBD1 (5 bases). CDR3 length: 14 residues. Trimming cost V 6 bases and J 1 base, with 12 bases left between them. Germline-derived CDR1 and CDR2 are MNHEY and SVGAGI. This chain's CDR3 is CASRVHTGNTEAFF. In nucleotides, the CDR3 is TGTGCCAGCAGAGTTCATACAGGGAACACTGAAGCTTTCTTT.

The CDR3 spells CASSEGPTSYEQYF. The DNA of the CDR3 is TGTGCCAGCAGTGAAGGGCCCACTAGCTACGAGCAGTACTTC. The chain employs TRBV6-1 and TRBJ2-7; maybe TRBD2 (5 bases). The V and J ends lost 1 base and 3 bases respectively, with 10 bases between them. CDR3 length: 14 residues. The germline gives CDR1 MNHNS, CDR2 SASEGT.